This passage covers 24 T cell receptor beta chains from one sample sequenced in a study of CD8 T cells in ankylosing spondylitis. MiXCR, run by TCRdb on the 5' RACE reads, gives a single entry per CDR3 protein. The sample records about 300,000 distinct CDR3 sequences, approximately 10% being singletons. Specimen: blood, either unsorted or a sorted T cell fraction (not recorded which). The receptors come from a female donor with ankylosing spondylitis or in good health (not recorded which).

This clonotype was picked up a small number of times. J is TRBJ2-3 and V is TRBV14, with 8 bases identical to TRBD1. This CDR3 has 14 residues. The V gene's germline CDR1 is SGHDN and CDR2 FVKESK. V lost 4 bases and J lost 4; bases outside the gene matches: 4. CDR3 in amino acids: CASSPPGGADTQYF. CDR3 nucleotide sequence: TGTGCCAGCAGCCCCCCAGGGGGCGCAGATACGCAGTATTTT.

As to this clonotype: A much larger clone is a single base away; this may be a read error. The CDR3 ends on some other residue instead of the conserved phenylalanine or tryptophan, so this is likely a read error. The chain uses TRBV6-1 and TRBJ1-1; 9 bases are shared with TRBD1. CDR3 size: 14 residues. Germline trimming cut 5 bases from V and 7 bases from J; bases unmatched to any gene: 8. CDR1 is MNHNS, CDR2 SASEGT, per germline. CDR3 nucleotide sequence: TGTGCCAGCAGTCCGGGACAGGGTTCCCGTGAAGCTTTCTCT. Translated: CASSPGQGSREAFS.

The chain links TRBV4-2 to TRBJ2-5; TRBD1 matches 11 bases. After removal of 4 bases from V and 2 bases from J, the junction contained 3 bases not matched to a gene. There are 15 residues in the CDR3. The V gene's germline CDR1 is LGHNA and CDR2 YNFKEQ. The CDR3 loop is CASSPRDRGQETQYF. CDR3 DNA: TGTGCCAGCAGCCCTCGGGACAGGGGGCAAGAGACCCAGTACTTC.

The rearrangement links TRBV5-1 to TRBJ1-1; no definite D call. Trimming took off 3 bases at V and 4 bases at J, with 19 bases between the two ends. The CDR3 contains 16 residues. The germline CDR1 and CDR2 sequences are SGHRS and YFSETQ. In DNA form, the CDR3 reads TGCGCCAGCAGCTCGACCCAGCAGCGCTTAGTCACTGAAGCTTTCTTT. Translated, it gives CASSSTQQRLVTEAFF.

This clonotype was observed a handful of times. The rearrangement links TRBV9 to TRBJ2-5; D possibly uses TRBD1 or TRBD2 (5 bases each). This CDR3 has 14 residues. V gave up 0 bases and J gave up 5 bases, with 11 bases separating them. Germline assignment: CDR1 SGDLS and CDR2 YYNGEE. For the CDR3, the DNA is TGTGCCAGCAGCGTAGGGCTAGCAGGGGAGACCCAGTACTTC. Translated, it gives CASSVGLAGETQYF.

The chain recombines TRBV10-1 with TRBJ2-7; D is uncertain. The CDR3 runs 13 residues. V shed 2 bases and J shed 5 bases, with 10 bases lying between them. In germline, CDR1 is WNHNN, CDR2 SYGVQD (reference sequence). The CDR3 DNA sequence: TGCGCCAGCAGTGAGCTCACCGTCCACGAGCAGTACTTC. Protein sequence: CASSELTVHEQYF.

The V call is TRBV20-1, the J call TRBJ2-7; D assignment may be TRBD1 or TRBD2 (6 bases each). Germline V gene lookup returns CDR1 DFQATT and CDR2 SNEGSKA (reference sequence). The CDR3 contains 12 residues. V was trimmed by 7 bases and J by 4 bases, leaving 14 bases between them. The CDR3 spells CSVGGSSYEQYF. The CDR3 DNA is TGCAGTGTAGGGGGGAGCTCTTACGAGCAGTACTTC.

This clonotype occurred many times. V and J are TRBV6-2 or TRBV6-3 and TRBJ2-1, with 8 bases aligning to TRBD2. In germline, CDR1 is MNHEY, CDR2 SVGEGT. Germline trimming cut 7 bases from V and 8 bases from J; bases unmatched to any gene: 13. The CDR3 has 15 amino acids. CDR3 region: CASTGGTSVEDEQFF. CDR3 in DNA: TGTGCCAGCACCGGCGGGACTAGTGTGGAAGATGAGCAGTTCTTC.

The table lists this clonotype with many counts. The chain employs TRBV18 and TRBJ1-1; D is unclear. V lost 6 bases, J lost 8 bases, and 10 bases lay in between. The CDR3 contains 11 residues. Germline V lookup: CDR1 KGHSH, CDR2 LQKENI. The CDR3 reads CASSGTSEAFF. Here the CDR3 DNA reads TGTGCCAGCTCTGGTACGTCCGAAGCTTTCTTT. The entire variable domain, with the rest obtained from reference TRBV18 and TRBJ1-1, is as follows: NAGVMQNPRHLVRRRGQEARLRCSPMKGHSHVYWYRQLPEEGLKFMVYLQKENIIDESGMPKERFSAEFPKEGPSILRIQQVVRGDSAAYFCASSGTSEAFFGQGTRLTVV.

The CDR3 DNA is TGCGCCAGCAGCGACAGTGGGGTAGCGGGGAAAGAGACCCAGTACTTC. It yields the protein CASSDSGVAGKETQYF. The rearrangement uses TRBV10-1 and TRBJ2-5, with 8 bases that match TRBD2. Germline V gene sequence: CDR1 WNHNN, CDR2 SYGVQD (reference sequence). Trimming removed 6 bases from V and 3 bases from J; junction bases left unmatched: 12. This CDR3 comprises 16 residues.

V gene TRBV2 combines with J gene TRBJ1-3, with 12 positions matching TRBD1. This CDR3 has 16 amino acids. The V and J ends lost 6 bases and 5 bases, in that order; junction bases with no gene match: 8. CDR1 is SNHLY and CDR2 is FYNNEI in the germline V gene. As DNA, the CDR3 is TGTGCCAGCAGCACTACCGGGACAGGGGGCCGAAACACCATATATTTT. As protein: CASSTTGTGGRNTIYF.

This clonotype was seen a handful of times. The chain is built from TRBV20-1 and TRBJ2-5; TRBD1 matches 8 bases. Germline-derived CDR1 and CDR2 are DFQATT and SNEGSKA (reference sequence). Unmatched junction bases numbered 17, after V lost 8 bases and J lost 6 bases. The CDR3 length is 15 residues. CDR3 sequence (DNA): TGCAGTCTTAGACCCCCGGGGACAGGCTCCCAGACCCAGTACTTC. Translated: CSLRPPGTGSQTQYF.

Notes on this clonotype: A much larger clone lies one base from this, so it may be a read error. The chain is built from TRBV6-1 and TRBJ2-3; D could derive from TRBD1 or TRBD2 (7 bases each). CDR1 and CDR2 from the germline V gene are MNHNS and SASEGT. CDR3 size: 15 residues. The chain's CDR3 is CDSKDWEGAADTQYF. CDR3 sequence (DNA): TGTGACAGCAAAGACTGGGAGGGGGCCGCAGATACGCAGTATTTT.

Ten or more counts support this clonotype. The chain recombines TRBV29-1 with TRBJ2-7; 12 nucleotides align to TRBD1. Trimming took 6 bases from V and 4 from J; bases not matched to a gene: 7. The germline CDR1 and CDR2 sequences are SQVTM and ANQGSEA. The CDR3 is made up of 14 amino acids. DNA for the CDR3: TGCAGCGTGGACCCGGGACAGGGGGCTTACGAGCAGTACTTC. Translating gives CSVDPGQGAYEQYF.

This clonotype has ten or more counts. The CDR3 nucleotides are TGCAGTGCTAGAGTTCTTGGTGTCTCCTCAGATACGCAGTATTTT. This encodes CSARVLGVSSDTQYF. The chain carries TRBV20-1 and TRBJ2-3; D unresolved. The CDR3 spans 15 residues. Germline values: CDR1 DFQATT, CDR2 SNEGSKA (reference sequence). V was pared by 1 base and J by 4 bases, with 15 bases between.

This clonotype was counted only a few times. V gene TRBV5-4 combines with J gene TRBJ2-2; D not certain. This CDR3 has 12 amino acids. Trimming cost V 5 bases and J 6 bases, with 8 bases left between them. The germline CDR1 and CDR2 sequences are SGHNT and YYREEE (reference sequence). The CDR3: CASRSKAGELFF. In DNA form, the CDR3 reads TGTGCCAGCAGGTCCAAGGCCGGGGAGCTGTTTTTT. Complete variable domain (other parts from reference TRBV5-4 and TRBJ2-2): ETGVTQSPTHLIKTRGQQVTLRCSSQSGHNTVSWYQQALGQGPQFIFQYYREEENGRGNFPPRFSGLQFPNYSSELNVNALELDDSALYLCASRSKAGELFFGEGSRLTVL.

This clonotype was observed many times. This chain joins TRBV4-3 and TRBJ2-2; D not certain. Between the trimmed V and J ends, which lost 7 bases and 0 bases, there was a span of 12 bases. The CDR3 is made up of 15 amino acids. Germline values: CDR1 LGHNA, CDR2 YSLEER. CDR3: CASTSLPTNTGELFF. CDR3 DNA sequence: TGCGCCAGCACCTCTCTCCCTACGAACACCGGGGAGCTGTTTTTT.

This clonotype showed up many times. The genes are TRBV7-9 and TRBJ2-2, with D hard to call. Trimming cost V 7 bases and J 7 bases, with 7 bases left between them. CDR3 length equals 11 residues. Germline loops: CDR1 SEHNR, CDR2 FQNEAQ (reference sequence). CDR3 DNA sequence: TGTGCCAGCACCCTAGGCGGGGAGCTGTTTTTT. The encoded protein is CASTLGGELFF.

V is TRBV12-3 or TRBV12-4 and J is TRBJ2-7; TRBD2 is a possible D gene (5 bases). Trimming shortened V by 2 bases and J by 2 bases, and 16 bases separated the two germline ends. This CDR3 is 16 amino acids long. Written as DNA, the CDR3 is TGTGCCAGCAGTTTACTAGGGCTAGCACCAACCTACGAGCAGTACTTC. This sequence encodes CASSLLGLAPTYEQYF.

On this clonotype itself: This may be a read error: a much more frequent sequence differs by one nucleotide. V gene TRBV12-5 combines with J gene TRBJ2-1; 11 bases are a match to TRBD1. Germline V gene data show CDR1 as LGHNT and CDR2 as FRNRAP. CDR3 length equals 15 residues. The CDR3: CDSGSGTGGYNEQFF. CDR3 nucleotide sequence: TGTGATAGTGGTTCCGGGACAGGGGGGTACAATGAGCAGTTCTTC.

This clonotype showed up many times. The V call is TRBV20-1, the J call TRBJ2-5; 7 bases are shared with TRBD2. The CDR3 loop spans 13 amino acids. Germline V gene sequence: CDR1 DFQATT, CDR2 SNEGSKA (reference sequence). CDR3 residues: CSALAAIQETQYF. The CDR3 bases are TGCAGCGCGCTAGCGGCAATTCAAGAGACCCAGTACTTC.

This clonotype was counted a few times. This sequence joins TRBV5-6 and TRBJ2-3; D is ambiguous. This CDR3 contains 12 residues. Germline CDR1 reads SGHDT; CDR2 reads YYEEEE. Trimming took off 1 base at V and 4 bases at J, with 4 bases between the two ends. This CDR3 reads CASSLTPDTQYF. The DNA of the CDR3 is TGTGCCAGCAGCTTGACCCCAGATACGCAGTATTTT.

V usage is TRBV5-1 and J usage is TRBJ2-5; D perhaps matches TRBD2 (5 bases). V was shortened by 1 base and J by 0 bases, with 10 bases between the two germline ends. CDR3 length: 15 amino acids. CDR1 SGHRS and CDR2 YFSETQ come from the germline V gene. The CDR3 reads CASSLNVANQETQYF. The CDR3 DNA sequence: TGCGCCAGCAGCTTGAACGTAGCGAACCAAGAGACCCAGTACTTC.

The genes are TRBV13 and TRBJ2-3, with 11 positions matching TRBD2. This CDR3 has 19 residues. CDR1 PRHDT and CDR2 FYEKMQ come from the germline V gene (reference sequence). With V trimmed by 4 bases and J by 5 bases, 17 bases remained unmatched. The CDR3, as DNA: TGTGCCAGCAGCTCCTCCGATCTAGCGGGGGGCACCTTTGGAGATACGCAGTATTTT. It encodes CASSSSDLAGGTFGDTQYF.